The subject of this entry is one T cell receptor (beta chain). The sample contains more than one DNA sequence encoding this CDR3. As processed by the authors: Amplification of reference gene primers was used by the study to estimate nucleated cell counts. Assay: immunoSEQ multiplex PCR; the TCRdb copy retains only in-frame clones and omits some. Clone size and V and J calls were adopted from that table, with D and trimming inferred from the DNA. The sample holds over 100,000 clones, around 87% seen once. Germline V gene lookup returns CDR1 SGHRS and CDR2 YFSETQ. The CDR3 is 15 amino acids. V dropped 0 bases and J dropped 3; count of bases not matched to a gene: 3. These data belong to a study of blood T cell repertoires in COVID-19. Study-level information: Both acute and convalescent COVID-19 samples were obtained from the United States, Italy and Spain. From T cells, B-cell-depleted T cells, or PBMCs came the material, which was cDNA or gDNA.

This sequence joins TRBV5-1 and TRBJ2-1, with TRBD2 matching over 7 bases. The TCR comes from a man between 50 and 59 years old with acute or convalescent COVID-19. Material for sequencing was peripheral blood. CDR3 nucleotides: TGCGCCAGCAGCTTGGGCCTAGCGGACTACAATGAGCAGTTCTTC. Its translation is CASSLGLADYNEQFF.